The clone carrying this TCR beta chain was seen only a few times. Antigen: not known. This sample stems from a study of beta chain features in type 1 diabetes. Turning to the study itself: Sorted cells examined across all samples numbered some 98 million.

Study findings and constraints: PCR could preferentially amplify shorter templates, alike in patients and controls.

What was sequenced were expressed TCRB transcripts, since all of the isolated RNA had been reverse transcribed. Naive, central memory and regulatory T cell samples averaged around 3.5 million immunoSEQ reads each. Assay: immunoSEQ multiplex PCR; the TCRdb copy retains only in-frame clones and omits some. The table lists roughly 500,000 clones, over 9.5% of them singletons. The V end lost 6 bases, the J end lost 4 bases, and 15 bases lay between the germline ends. The CDR3 spans 14 residues. Germline V CDR1 and CDR2: LNHDA, SQIVND (reference sequence). Sequenced material: naive CD4+ T cells from blood. The clonotype was recovered from a woman aged 18 to 35 in good health. The V gene is TRBV19, the J gene TRBJ2-5, with a tentative D call TRBD1 (6 bases). CDR3 loop: CASRMGALRETQYF. CDR3 sequence (DNA): TGTGCCAGTAGGATGGGGGCGCTACGAGAGACCCAGTACTTC. The variable domain in full, with the rest retrieved from reference TRBV19 and TRBJ2-5, is DGGITQSPKYLFRKEGQNVTLSCEQNLNHDAMYWYRQDPGQGLRLIYYSQIVNDFQKGDIAEGYSVSREKKESFPLTVTSAQKNPTAFYLCASRMGALRETQYFGPGTRLLVL.